This T cell receptor (beta chain) came from a study of graft-versus-host responses after intestinal transplantation (dated by TCRdb to the early 2020s). Looking at the study overall: The transplants that recipients got were multivisceral, liver-intestinal, or isolated intestinal. Every recipient was given anti-thymocyte globulin induction, then maintenance tacrolimus and steroids for two to three years. After intestinal transplantation, graft-versus-host and host-versus-graft alloreactive T cell clones were followed in the graft, circulation and bone marrow using bulk TCR-beta CDR3 sequencing. To identify alloreactive clones, pre-transplant mixed lymphocyte reaction products were sequenced and then compared with unstimulated pre-transplant donor and recipient T cells. Of the 20 to 30 intestinal transplant recipients enrolled in the cohort, one of whom was a retransplant, 3 patients without pretransplant specimens were excluded. Donor T cell macrochimerism was defined as a peak of at least 4% donor T cells among recipient peripheral blood mononuclear cells. Rather than being sequenced by the commercial service, samples from three later patients were sequenced in-house on an Illumina MiSeq and processed with MiXCR. Here is what the overall study found, with its caveats: The conclusions were limited by the relatively low number and heterogeneity of the intestinal transplant patients. GvH clones were found in recipient bone marrow, and some of the GvH clones appeared earlier in ileal mucosa or blood, which is consistent with an intestinal mucosal origin. Patients with donor T cell macrochimerism had high GvH to HvG T cell clonal ratios in their allografts. Early after transplant, declines in HvG clones were associated with peak levels of circulating GvH clones.

In light of the paper, this sample's time point label describes: cells obtained before transplantation from donor or recipient. CD3+CD4+ and CD3+CD8+ populations were FACS-sorted from unstimulated pre-transplant donor and recipient cells taken from spleen or lymph nodes. On this clone: The antigen this receptor binds is unknown. It has no much larger one-base neighbor in the sample; base qualities were not kept.

Receptor amplification or capture employed the immunoSEQ multiplex PCR assay. For most patients, genomic DNA was isolated with the Qiagen DNeasy Blood and Tissue Kit and sent frozen to Adaptive Biotechnologies for TCR sequencing. For most patients, genomic DNA was subjected to high-throughput TCR-beta CDR3 sequencing by Adaptive Biotechnologies. The original methods were these. Adaptive's ImmunoSEQ software was the source of the TCR sequencing data for approximately 18 patients, while three other patients were processed with MiXCR and VDJtools. To correct CD4 versus CD8 sorting errors, any sequence found in both subsets at a frequency ratio below 5:1 was removed. CDR3 nucleotide sequences shared between donor and recipient were removed because the origin of such sequences could not be assigned. At least 2-fold expansion over unstimulated cells and a minimum CFSE-low frequency of 0.002% (template counts) or 0.001% (read counts) were required for clones to be classified as alloreactive. Mappable clones were those detected in sequenced pre-transplant spleen, lymph node, or MLR CFSE-low populations of the donor or recipient. Cumulative frequency of alloreactive clones was calculated as a percentage of all sequences weighted by copy number. The clones in this table, taken by TCRdb from immuneACCESS, are in-frame only. Not every clone is retained; where verified, under half of the shortfall comes from an unresolved V gene, and the cause of the rest is unknown. D and trimming were read from the DNA, whereas the V and J calls and clone size are those reported in that table. This sample gives about 50,000 clones in total; about nine tenths of them show up just once. The top ten clones comprise less than 2.5% of the sample.

The germline ends are 1 base apart after V is trimmed by 1 base and J by 4 bases. Sequences LGHNA (CDR1) and YNFKEQ (CDR2) are obtained from the germline V gene. Measured from the cysteine to the phenylalanine, the CDR3 is 11 residues long. Only the CDR3 portion is preserved as DNA: 33 bases, with reading frame beginning at the first base. The starting material was unstimulated CD4+ T cells sorted from spleen or lymph node cells, obtained before transplant. The sequence was obtained from a human donor who was the organ donor for an intestinal transplant. The chain joins TRBV4-2 to TRBJ1-2; the D gene identity is not certain. The CDR3 region has the sequence CASSQGYGYTF. The DNA is TGTGCCAGCAGCCAAGGCTATGGCTACACCTTC.